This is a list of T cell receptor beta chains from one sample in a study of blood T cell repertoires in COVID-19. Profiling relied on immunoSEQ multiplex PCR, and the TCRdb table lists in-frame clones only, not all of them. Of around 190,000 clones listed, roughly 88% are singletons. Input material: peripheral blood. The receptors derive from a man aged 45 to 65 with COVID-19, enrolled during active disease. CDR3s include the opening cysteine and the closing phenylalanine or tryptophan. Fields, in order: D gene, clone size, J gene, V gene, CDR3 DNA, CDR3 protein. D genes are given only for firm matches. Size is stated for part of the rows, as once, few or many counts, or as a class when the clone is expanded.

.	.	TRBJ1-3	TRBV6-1	TGTGCCAGCAGTGAAGCGCTTGCGAACACCATATATTTT	CASSEALANTIYF
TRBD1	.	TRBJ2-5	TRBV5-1	TGCGCCAGCGGGGGAGACAGGGGGCTGGAGACCCAGTACTTC	CASGGDRGLETQYF
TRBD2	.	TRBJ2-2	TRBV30	TGTGCCTCACGGACCGGGACTACCAACACCGGGGAGCTGTTTTTT	CASRTGTTNTGELFF
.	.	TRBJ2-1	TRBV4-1	TGCGCCAGCAGCCAACATTTAGACAGTTTCTCCTACAATGAGCAGTTCTTC	CASSQHLDSFSYNEQFF
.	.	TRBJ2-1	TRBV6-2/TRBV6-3	TGTGCCAGCAGTTACTCGCGGCTAGCGAGGCATGAGCAGTTCTTC	CASSYSRLARHEQFF
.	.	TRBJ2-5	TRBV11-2	TGTGCCAGCAGCTTAGTTGGCGGCCAAGAGACCCAGTACTTC	CASSLVGGQETQYF
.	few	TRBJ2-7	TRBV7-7	TGTGCCAGCAGCTCTAGCCCCCCGGGACAAGGCGAGCAGTACTTC	CASSSSPPGQGEQYF
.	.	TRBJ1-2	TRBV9	TGTGCCAGCAGCGTAGACACAGGGAACTATGGCTACACCTTC	CASSVDTGNYGYTF
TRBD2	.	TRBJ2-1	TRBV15	TGTGCCACCAGCAGAGCGGTCACCGGGGGGGTGAATGAGCAGTTCTTC	CATSRAVTGGVNEQFF
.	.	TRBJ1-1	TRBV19	TGTGCCAGTAGTATTAGGGGTTTGAACACTGAAGCTTTCTTT	CASSIRGLNTEAFF
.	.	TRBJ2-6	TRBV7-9	TGTGCCAGCAGCTTGGGGGGTAGCGGTGGATTTGGGGCCAACGTCCTGACTTTC	CASSLGGSGGFGANVLTF
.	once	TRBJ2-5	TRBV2	TGTGCCAGCAGTGAAGCATGGGCAGAGACCCAGTACTTC	CASSEAWAETQYF
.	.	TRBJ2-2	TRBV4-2	TGTGCCAGCAGCCAAGAAGGGACTGACTGGAACACCGGGGAGCTGTTTTTT	CASSQEGTDWNTGELFF
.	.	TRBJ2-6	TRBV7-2	TGTGCCAGCAGCTTAAGCGGTGGCGGGGCCAACGTCCTGACTTTC	CASSLSGGGANVLTF
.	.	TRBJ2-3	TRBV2	TGTGCCAGCAGTGACGGGGACTTCACAGATACGCAGTATTTT	CASSDGDFTDTQYF
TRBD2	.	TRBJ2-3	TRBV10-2	TGCGCCAGCAGGGAAACGGTAGCGGGGGCCCACCTTAGCACAGATACGCAGTATTTT	CASRETVAGAHLSTDTQYF
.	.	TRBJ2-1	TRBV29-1	TGCAGCGCCTGGCGGCGGAACAATGAGCAGTTCTTC	CSAWRRNNEQFF
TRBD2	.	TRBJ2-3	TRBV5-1	TGCGCCAGCAGCGCCGGACTAGCGGGGCTAACAGATACGCAGTATTTT	CASSAGLAGLTDTQYF
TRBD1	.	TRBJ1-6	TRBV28	TGTGCCAGCAGTTTGGGGACAGAAAATTCACCCCTCCACTTT	CASSLGTENSPLHF
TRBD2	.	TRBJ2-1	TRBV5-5	TGTGCCAGCAGCTCACTGACTAGCGGGGGCTACAATGAGCAGTTCTTC	CASSSLTSGGYNEQFF
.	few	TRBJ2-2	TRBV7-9	TGTGCCAGCAGCCTCTCCTGGCAGGGACTCGGGGAGCTGTTTTTT	CASSLSWQGLGELFF
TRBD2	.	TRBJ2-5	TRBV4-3	TGCGCCAGCAGCCGCGAACTAGCGGGGGGAGGGGAGACCCAGTACTTC	CASSRELAGGGETQYF
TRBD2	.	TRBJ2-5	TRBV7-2	TGTGCCAGCAGCTTAGGGTCACTAGCGGGGGAAGAGACCCAGTACTTC	CASSLGSLAGEETQYF
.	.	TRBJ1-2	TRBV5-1	TGCGCCAGCAGCTTGGTGCAGTATGGTGGTGGCTACACCTTC	CASSLVQYGGGYTF
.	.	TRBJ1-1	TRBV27	TGTGCCAGCAGGTACCTCGGGGGAAACACTGAAGCTTTCTTT	CASRYLGGNTEAFF